The rows below give T cell receptor beta chains drawn from one sample of a study of OX40 agonist ivuxolimab in advanced cancers. TCRdb's copy holds only in-frame clones and misses some; the assay was immunoSEQ multiplex PCR. The sample consists of about 1,800 clones, around four fifths of them appearing once. The sequenced sample was CD4+ or CD8+ T cells sorted from blood, obtained in a trial of the OX40 agonist ivuxolimab. These receptors all come from an adult with an advanced solid tumor such as melanoma, head and neck, liver or kidney cancer. The CDR3 runs from the conserved cysteine through the conserved F or W. The D gene is left open where the match is weak. Not every row has a clone size; where given, it reads once, few, many or a size class.

once,TRBV27,TRBJ2-3,TRBD2,TGTGCCAGCAGGAGCGGGGTGGGGGTAGATACGCAGTATTTT,CASRSGVGVDTQYF
few,TRBV10-3,TRBJ2-1,TRBD2,TGTGCCATCAGTGAGTCGAAGGCTAGCGGGGACCACAATGAGCAGTTCTTC,CAISESKASGDHNEQFF
.,TRBV5-1,TRBJ2-4,.,TGCGCCAGCAGCTTGGACCCAGGGAACATTCAGTACTTC,CASSLDPGNIQYF
once,TRBV5-3,TRBJ2-7,.,TGTGCCAGCAGCTTGTGGGGCAGTTGGTACGAGCAGTACTTC,CASSLWGSWYEQYF
few,TRBV13,TRBJ1-1,TRBD1,TGTGCCAGCAGCAATTCGGACAGGAACCTTCTTGAAGCTTTCTTT,CASSNSDRNLLEAFF
.,TRBV9,TRBJ1-2,.,TGTGCCAGCAGCGTAGACAGAAAGCCCTATGGCTACACCTTC,CASSVDRKPYGYTF
.,TRBV28,TRBJ2-7,.,TGTGCCAGCAGACCCCTGATCCAGGAATACCCAAGTGGGTCCTACGAGCAGTACTTC,CASRPLIQEYPSGSYEQYF
.,TRBV6-1,TRBJ2-1,.,TGTGCCAGCAGCCCGGATCCTAATGAGCAGTTCTTC,CASSPDPNEQFF
.,TRBV5-1,TRBJ2-2,TRBD2,TGCGCCAGCAGCTTGGCTAGCGGGGGCACCGGGGAGCTGTTTTTT,CASSLASGGTGELFF
.,TRBV9,TRBJ2-3,.,TGTGCCAGCATGATAGGTACTGTGTCTACGTCGACAGATACGCAGTATTTT,CASMIGTVSTSTDTQYF
few,TRBV21-1,TRBJ1-5,.,TGTGCCAGCAGCAAATCGAGGAGAGTGGGCAGGGTGAGGGAGAAGGGCAATCAGCCCCAGCATTTT,CASSKSRRVGRVREKGNQPQHF
few,TRBV7-9,TRBJ2-1,TRBD2,TGTGCCAGCAGCTCCCCCCTAGCGGGGGGTGGTGAGCAGTTCTTC,CASSSPLAGGGEQFF
once,TRBV5-1,TRBJ2-7,.,TGCGCCAGCAGCTCTACCGTGGGGGATCGGCAGTACTTC,CASSSTVGDRQYF
.,TRBV7-3,TRBJ2-2,.,TGTGCCAGCAGCTTGCCCCTCGGGGAGCTGTTTTTT,CASSLPLGELFF
.,TRBV5-1,TRBJ2-1,.,TGCGCCAGCAGCGCGAGCACAGATCGACGGGGGTCGGAGCAGTTCTTC,CASSASTDRRGSEQFF
few,TRBV27,TRBJ2-7,.,TGTGCCAGCAGTCCAGCTTGGGGCAGAGGGCAGTACTTC,CASSPAWGRGQYF
.,TRBV19,TRBJ2-2,.,TGTGCCAGTTGGACACCGAACACCGGGGAGCTGTTTTTT,CASWTPNTGELFF
.,TRBV10-2,TRBJ1-1,.,TGCGCCACCGACAACGGGGGTCAGGGTTTTGAAGCTTTCTTT,CATDNGGQGFEAFF
large,TRBV28,TRBJ1-5,.,TGTGCCAGCAGTCTGATACAGGGTAGCAATCAGCCCCAGCATTTT,CASSLIQGSNQPQHF
.,TRBV20-1,TRBJ1-6,.,TGCAGTGTGTCCTATAATTCACCCCTCCACTTT,CSVSYNSPLHF
few,TRBV6-6,TRBJ1-1,.,TGTGCCAGCACCCCAACAGGAATCAGCACTGAAGCTTTCTTT,CASTPTGISTEAFF
.,TRBV6-1,TRBJ2-7,.,TGTGCCAGCACCCCCGGACGGTTCTACGAGCAGTACTTC,CASTPGRFYEQYF
.,TRBV6-5,TRBJ2-3,TRBD2,TGTGCCAGCAGTACGAGCGGGGGGGACAGATACGCAGTATTT,CASSTSGGDRYAVF
.,TRBV11-2,TRBJ1-4,.,TGTGCCAGCAGCTTGCCAGGCAACAGGGCGGAAGAAAAACTGTTTTTT,CASSLPGNRAEEKLFF
.,TRBV6-1,TRBJ2-5,TRBD2,TGTGCCAGCAGTGGGCCTGGACTAGCGGGGGTGGAGACCCAGTACTTC,CASSGPGLAGVETQYF
.,TRBV2,TRBJ1-6,TRBD1,TGTGCCAGCAAGGGGGCCCTGAGCTCCTATAATTCACCCCTCCACTTT,CASKGALSSYNSPLHF
.,TRBV4-1,TRBJ2-2,TRBD2,TGCGCCAGCAGCCAAGGGGCTAGCGGGCGGAACACCGGGGAGCTGTTTTTT,CASSQGASGRNTGELFF
.,TRBV7-9,TRBJ1-3,TRBD1,TGTGCCAGCAGCCCCCGGGACAGGGGGACTGGAAACACCATATATTTT,CASSPRDRGTGNTIYF
.,TRBV10-2,TRBJ2-7,.,TGCGCCAGCAGTCGGGACTCCTACGAGCAGTACTTC,CASSRDSYEQYF
.,TRBV6-4,TRBJ2-3,.,TGTGCCACACCCAAAGGTCGGGACCCCTTGGGGGATACGCAGTATTTT,CATPKGRDPLGDTQYF
.,TRBV6-6,TRBJ1-1,TRBD1,TGTGCCAGCAGTTCATACAGGGGAAGGAGCACTGAAGCTTTCTTT,CASSSYRGRSTEAFF
.,TRBV2,TRBJ2-4,.,TGTGCCAGCAGTGAAAAGGACAGCCCCAAAAACATTCAGTACTTC,CASSEKDSPKNIQYF
.,TRBV7-3,TRBJ1-1,.,TGTGCCAGCAGCTTAGGGAGGTCTAACACTGAAGCTTTCTTT,CASSLGRSNTEAFF
.,TRBV4-1,TRBJ2-5,TRBD2,TGCGCCAGCAGCCAATCTAGCGGGGGGGCCAGGGGCCAAGAGACCCAGTACTTC,CASSQSSGGARGQETQYF
once,TRBV27,TRBJ2-3,TRBD2,TGTGCCAGCAGCAGTTTAAGTCGGCGGGGGGGGGATACGCAGTATTTT,CASSSLSRRGGDTQYF
.,TRBV9,TRBJ2-1,.,TGTGCCAGCAGCGTATCCGGGAAGCTGGATGAGCAGTTCTTC,CASSVSGKLDEQFF
.,TRBV6-6,TRBJ1-2,.,TGTGCCAGCAGTACCAGAACAGGGCTCGCTTATGGCTACACCTTC,CASSTRTGLAYGYTF
.,TRBV6-5,TRBJ1-5,.,TGTGCCAGCAATTTAAGCGGGGATAGCAATCAGCCCCAGCATTTT,CASNLSGDSNQPQHF
once,TRBV5-6,TRBJ2-3,.,TGTGCCAGCAGCTCCGGAAGCGAAGGCCCCTGGGGCACGCAGTATTTT,CASSSGSEGPWGTQYF
.,TRBV30,TRBJ2-3,.,TGTGCCTGGAGTCGGGACATCACAGATACGCAGTATTTT,CAWSRDITDTQYF
.,TRBV5-4,TRBJ1-2,.,TGTGCCAGCAGCGAAGGAGGGTACGGGACGAACTATGGCTACACCTTC,CASSEGGYGTNYGYTF